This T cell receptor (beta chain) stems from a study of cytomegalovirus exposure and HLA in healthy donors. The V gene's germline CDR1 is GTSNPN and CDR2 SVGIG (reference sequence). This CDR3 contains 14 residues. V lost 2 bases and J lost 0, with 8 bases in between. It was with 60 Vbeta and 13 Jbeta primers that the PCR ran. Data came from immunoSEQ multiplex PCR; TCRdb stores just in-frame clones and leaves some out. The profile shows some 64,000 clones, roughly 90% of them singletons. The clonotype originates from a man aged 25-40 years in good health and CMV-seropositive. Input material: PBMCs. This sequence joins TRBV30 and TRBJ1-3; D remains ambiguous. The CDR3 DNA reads TGTGCCTGGAGTCCCGGGGTCTCTGGAAACACCATATATTTT. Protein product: CAWSPGVSGNTIYF.